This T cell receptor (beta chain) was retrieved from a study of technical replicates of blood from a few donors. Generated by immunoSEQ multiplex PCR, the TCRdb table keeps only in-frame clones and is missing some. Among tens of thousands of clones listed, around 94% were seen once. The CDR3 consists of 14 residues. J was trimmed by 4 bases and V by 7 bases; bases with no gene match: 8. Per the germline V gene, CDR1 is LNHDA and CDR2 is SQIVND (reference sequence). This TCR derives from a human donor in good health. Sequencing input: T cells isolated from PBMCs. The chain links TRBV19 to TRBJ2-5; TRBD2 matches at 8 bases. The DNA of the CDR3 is TGTGCCAGTAACGGGGGGGCAGGCCCAGAGACCCAGTACTTC. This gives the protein CASNGGAGPETQYF. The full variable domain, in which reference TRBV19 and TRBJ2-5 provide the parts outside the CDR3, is DGGITQSPKYLFRKEGQNVTLSCEQNLNHDAMYWYRQDPGQGLRLIYYSQIVNDFQKGDIAEGYSVSREKKESFPLTVTSAQKNPTAFYLCASNGGAGPETQYFGPGTRLLVL.